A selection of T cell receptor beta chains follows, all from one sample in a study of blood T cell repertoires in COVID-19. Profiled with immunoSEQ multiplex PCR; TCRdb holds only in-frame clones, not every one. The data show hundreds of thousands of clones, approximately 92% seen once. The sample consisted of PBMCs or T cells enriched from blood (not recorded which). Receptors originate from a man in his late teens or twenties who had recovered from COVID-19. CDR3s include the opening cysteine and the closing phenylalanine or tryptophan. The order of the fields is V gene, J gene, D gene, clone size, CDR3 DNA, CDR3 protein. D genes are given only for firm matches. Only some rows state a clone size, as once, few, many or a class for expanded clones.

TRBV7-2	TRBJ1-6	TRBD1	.	TGTGCCAGCAGCTTAGATTGGCAGGGGGCGAATTCACCCCTCCACTTT	CASSLDWQGANSPLHF
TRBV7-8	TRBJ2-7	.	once	TGTGCCAGCAGCTTAATAGACAGCTCCTACGAGCAGTACTTC	CASSLIDSSYEQYF
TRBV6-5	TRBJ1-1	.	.	TGTGCCACCGAAGATCGTTGGAGAACGAACACTGAAGCTTTCTTT	CATEDRWRTNTEAFF
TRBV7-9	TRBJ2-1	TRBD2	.	TGTGCCAGCAGCCTCAAGCGGGAGCGGGACAATGAGCAGTTCTTC	CASSLKRERDNEQFF
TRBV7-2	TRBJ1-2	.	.	TGTGCCAGCAGCCAAGCCACAGGGAACTATGGCTACACCTTC	CASSQATGNYGYTF
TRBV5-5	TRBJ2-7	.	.	TGTGCCAGCAGCTTTTCGCTGCCGAGCGACGAGCAGTACTTC	CASSFSLPSDEQYF
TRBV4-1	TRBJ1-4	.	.	TGCGCCAGCAGCCAAGATCAACAGCCTAGCTTCGGGCTGTTTTTT	CASSQDQQPSFGLFF
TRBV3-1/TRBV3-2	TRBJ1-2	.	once	TGTGCCAGCAATGTCCAGGGTGCCTATGGCTACACCTTC	CASNVQGAYGYTF
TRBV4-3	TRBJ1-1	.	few	TGCGCCAGCAGCCAAGAGGGGGCGGGAGGCACTGAAGCTTTCTTT	CASSQEGAGGTEAFF
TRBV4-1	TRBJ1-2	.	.	TGCGCCAGCAGCCAAGATCAGGGGCCCTATGGCTACACCTTC	CASSQDQGPYGYTF
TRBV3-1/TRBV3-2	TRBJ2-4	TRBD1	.	TGTGCCAGCAGAGACACAGGGGTCTCCAAAAACATTCAGTACTTC	CASRDTGVSKNIQYF
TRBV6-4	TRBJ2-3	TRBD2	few	TGTGCCAGCAGTGACTCGACTAGCGGGAGCACAGATACGCAGTATTTT	CASSDSTSGSTDTQYF
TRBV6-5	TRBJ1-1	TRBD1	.	TGTGCCAGCAGGACAGGGGCCGGGACCACTGAAGCTTTCTTT	CASRTGAGTTEAFF
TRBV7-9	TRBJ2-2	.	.	TGTGCCAGCAGCTCTGGACTAAACACCGGGGAGCTGTTTTTT	CASSSGLNTGELFF
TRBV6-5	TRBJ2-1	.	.	TGTGCCAGCAGCAACTTTCATGAGCAGTTCTTC	CASSNFHEQFF
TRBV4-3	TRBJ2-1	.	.	TGCGCCAGCAGCCCTTTCCGGGGGGCTCCGGGCAATGAGCAGTTCTTC	CASSPFRGAPGNEQFF
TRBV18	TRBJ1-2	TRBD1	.	TGTGCCAGCTCACCACGGTTTTTTCGTATTTTTTCAGGGGGCAATGGCTACACCTTC	CASSPRFFRIFSGGNGYTF
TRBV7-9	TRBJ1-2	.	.	TGTGCCAGCAGCCCGAGGACCGGGGGACTGGGCTACACCTTC	CASSPRTGGLGYTF
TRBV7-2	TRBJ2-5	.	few	TGTGCCAGCAGCTCGAGAAGGGGGGGAGAGACCCAGTACTTC	CASSSRRGGETQYF
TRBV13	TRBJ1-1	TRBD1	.	TGTGCCAGCAGCTCCATAACCCGACAGGGAAGGTCTGAAGCTTTCTTT	CASSSITRQGRSEAFF
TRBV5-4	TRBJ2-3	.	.	TGTGCCAGCAGCTTCGAGACAGGAGGAGATACGCAGTATTTT	CASSFETGGDTQYF
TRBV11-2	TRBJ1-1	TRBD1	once	TGTGCCAGCAGCTCGGGACAGGGAAACACTGAAGCTTTCTTT	CASSSGQGNTEAFF
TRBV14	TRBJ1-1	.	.	TGTGCCAGCAGCCATACACGGAACACTGAAGCTTTCTTT	CASSHTRNTEAFF
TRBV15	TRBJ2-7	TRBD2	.	TGTGCCACCAGCAGGAGGCCAGCGGGGGGGGAGCAGTACTTC	CATSRRPAGGEQYF
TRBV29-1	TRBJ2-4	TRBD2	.	TGCAGCGTTGGTCTAGCGGGAGGGACCAAAAACATTCAGTACTTC	CSVGLAGGTKNIQYF
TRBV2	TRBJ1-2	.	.	TGTGCCAGCACCCAGGGGCCCAACAATGGCTACACCTTC	CASTQGPNNGYTF
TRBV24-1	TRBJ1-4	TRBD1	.	TGTGCCACCCTATCAGAAGACCGGGGACAGGGGGCAAGTGGGGGTAATGAAAAACTGTTTTTT	CATLSEDRGQGASGGNEKLFF